This T cell receptor (beta chain) emerged from a study of OX40 agonist ivuxolimab in advanced cancers. Study as a whole: A male proportion of about 84% was recorded, with mean age roughly 62 years and range roughly 23 to 85. Prior anti-PD-1, anti-PD-L1 or anti-CTLA-4 therapy did not bar entry, and more than 35% had some. Three partial responders included one hepatocellular carcinoma patient and two cutaneous melanoma patients.

The V gene lost 3 bases and the J gene lost 4 bases, with 16 bases spanning the gap. The CDR3 loop spans 15 amino acids. Germline V gene data show CDR1 as GTSNPN and CDR2 as SVGIG (reference sequence). Collection of blood occurred at baseline, at cycle 4 day 1, and at cycle 7 day 1. This table comes from immunoSEQ multiplex PCR, and its TCRdb copy is limited to in-frame clones, with some not included. This sample carries tens of thousands of clones, roughly 80% of them seen once, and the ten largest clones take about 0.41%. The sample in question was CD4+ or CD8+ T cells sorted from blood, obtained in a trial of the OX40 agonist ivuxolimab. This chain links TRBV30 with TRBJ1-3; TRBD1 is a possible D gene (6 bases). The receptor was isolated from an adult with an advanced solid tumor such as melanoma, head and neck, liver or kidney cancer. The CDR3 spells CAWRGQGMRGNTIYF. The CDR3 region has the DNA TGTGCCTGGAGAGGTCAGGGGATGAGAGGAAACACCATATATTTT.